This T cell receptor (beta chain) is from a study of cytomegalovirus exposure and HLA in healthy donors. Study-level background: The early release's HLA-typed donors yielded 65 million to 85 million unique TCRs.

The PCR was carried out with 60 Vbeta primers and 13 Jbeta primers. The table came from immunoSEQ multiplex PCR; TCRdb's copy has only in-frame clones and leaves some out. The profile shows about 100,000 clones, around four fifths of them singletons. Germline V gene data show CDR1 as MDHEN and CDR2 as SYDVKM. V shed 5 bases and J shed 4 bases, with 15 bases lying between them. The CDR3 consists of 14 residues. In regard to this clone: The antigen is unknown.

Study conclusions and caveats: In a later analysis, parvovirus B19, influenza, CMV and Epstein-Barr virus appeared linked to several top co-occurrence clusters. The classifier reportedly diagnosed cytomegalovirus status with high specificity and sensitivity. Specificity for CMV antigens was confirmed in vitro for a few of the CMV-associated chains.

The TCR sequence derives from a man in his forties in good health and CMV-seropositive. The V call is TRBV28, the J call TRBJ2-7, with D possibly matching TRBD1 (6 bases). Material: PBMCs. CDR3 bases: TGTGCCAGCAGTCGGGCAGGGGCCGATTACGAGCAGTACTTC. It codes for CASSRAGADYEQYF.